Below, 28 T cell receptor beta chains from the same sample are listed, as sequenced in a study of graft-versus-host responses after intestinal transplantation. Assay used: immunoSEQ multiplex PCR; TCRdb lists only in-frame clones, some missing. Of 80,000 or so clones listed, roughly 90% are singletons. Sequenced here: PBMCs, sampled 98 days after intestinal transplantation. The receptor set was obtained from a human patient who received an intestinal transplant, so some T cells may come from the graft donor.

V and J are TRBV5-6 and TRBJ2-1; D gene unclear. V was pared by 0 bases and J by 1 base, with 5 bases between. Germline lookup yields CDR1 SGHDT and CDR2 YYEEEE. The CDR3 consists of 14 residues. The CDR3 DNA is TGTGCCAGCAGCTTGGGATGGTCCTACAATGAGCAGTTCTTC. Residues: CASSLGWSYNEQFF.

The chain is built from TRBV6-4 and TRBJ2-3, with 9 bases identical to TRBD2. Germline lookup yields CDR1 MRHNA and CDR2 SNTAGT. The CDR3 has 16 amino acids. V trimming: 3 bases; J trimming: 5 bases; junction bases outside the gene matches: 9. The CDR3 nucleotides are TGTGCCAGCAGTGAAGGGCGGGGGGGCTTTGAAGATACGCAGTATTTT. Its translation: CASSEGRGGFEDTQYF.

V gene TRBV27 combines with J gene TRBJ2-5; D uncertain. The CDR3 runs to 14 residues. V was pared by 2 bases and J by 1 base, with 8 bases between. The germline gives CDR1 MNHEY, CDR2 SMNVEV (reference sequence). CDR3 nucleotides: TGTGCCAGCAGTTTACCAGCAACCCAAGAGACCCAGTACTTC. It translates to CASSLPATQETQYF.

The chain combines TRBV28 with TRBJ2-7; D not certain. Trimming took 2 bases from V and 0 from J, leaving 11 bases between them. This CDR3 spans 15 amino acids. Germline lookup yields CDR1 MDHEN and CDR2 SYDVKM. The CDR3 bases are TGTGCCAGCAGTTTAAACCCGCTGAGCTCCTACGAGCAGTACTTC. Its translation is CASSLNPLSSYEQYF.

For the CDR3, the DNA is TGTGCCAGCAGCTGGCCCGGGGGCAGCACAGATACGCAGTATTTT. Its protein is CASSWPGGSTDTQYF. The chain uses TRBV11-2 and TRBJ2-3; the D gene could be TRBD1 or TRBD2 (6 bases each). From germline, CDR1 is SGHAT and CDR2 FQNNGV. The V gene lost 4 bases and the J gene lost 0 bases, with 11 bases spanning the gap. The CDR3 has 15 amino acids.

CDR3 coding DNA: TGCGCCAGCAGGCTAGCGGGAGCGGCAGATACGCAGTATTTT. This sequence encodes CASRLAGAADTQYF. The chain combines TRBV5-1 with TRBJ2-3; 10 bases map to TRBD2. The germline V gene has CDR1 SGHRS and CDR2 YFSETQ. CDR3 length equals 14 residues. V gave up 5 bases and J gave up 4 bases; unmatched junction bases: 4.

The genes are TRBV19 and TRBJ1-5; unclear D gene. Germline loops: CDR1 LNHDA, CDR2 SQIVND (reference sequence). This CDR3 has 14 amino acids. V was shortened by 4 bases and J by 4 bases, with 11 bases between the two germline ends. The CDR3 nucleotides are TGTGCCAGTAGTAAGACTAACCCGAATCAGCCCCAGCATTTT. Translating gives CASSKTNPNQPQHF.

The chain carries TRBV5-6 and TRBJ2-2, with 10 bases matching TRBD1. The CDR3 is made up of 18 amino acids. The germline CDR1 and CDR2 sequences are SGHDT and YYEEEE. V shed 4 bases, J shed 0 bases, and the junction held 9 bases outside the gene matches. As DNA, the CDR3 is TGTGCCAGCAGCCCTCGGACAGGGGGGGGTGCGAACACCGGGGAGCTGTTTTTT. It specifies CASSPRTGGGANTGELFF.

This chain links TRBV6-4 with TRBJ1-1; 9 positions match TRBD1. Looked up from germline, CDR1 is MRHNA and CDR2 is SNTAGT. This CDR3 is 15 amino acids long. The V gene end was trimmed by 3 bases and the J gene end by 4 bases; junction bases not matched to a gene: 6. Here the CDR3 reads CASSEVQGAFTEAFF. As DNA, the CDR3 is TGTGCCAGCAGTGAGGTACAGGGGGCGTTCACTGAAGCTTTCTTT.

The chain employs TRBV30 and TRBJ1-1; no firm D call. The CDR3 length is 14 residues. Germline V lookup: CDR1 GTSNPN, CDR2 SVGIG (reference sequence). V shed 3 bases and J shed 3 bases, with 14 bases lying between them. DNA of the CDR3: TGTGCCTGGAGGAAGGATGGGGTAGACACTGAAGCTTTCTTT. It encodes CAWRKDGVDTEAFF.

The chain recombines TRBV6-5 with TRBJ2-1; 9 bases map to TRBD2. Germline CDR1 MNHEY, CDR2 SVGAGI. The trim removed 5 bases at V and 0 bases at J, leaving 2 bases unmatched. The CDR3 length is 15 residues. The CDR3 reads CASSQLAGSYNEQFF. In DNA form, the CDR3 reads TGTGCCAGCAGTCAACTAGCGGGCTCCTACAATGAGCAGTTCTTC.

The V and J genes are TRBV6-1 and TRBJ1-2; the D is unclear. The CDR3 contains 12 residues. The V gene lost 9 bases and the J gene lost 4 bases, with 12 bases spanning the gap. In germline, CDR1 is MNHNS, CDR2 SASEGT. The chain's CDR3 is CASCSRSYGYTF. In DNA form, the CDR3 reads TGTGCCAGTTGTAGCCGTTCCTATGGCTACACCTTC.

The CDR3 DNA sequence: TGCGCCAGCAGCTGGGGGAAGAGGGGAACAGATACGCAGTATTTT. This codes for CASSWGKRGTDTQYF. The gene calls are TRBV5-1 and TRBJ2-3; D tentatively fits TRBD1 or TRBD2 (5 bases each). Germline V gene data show CDR1 as SGHRS and CDR2 as YFSETQ. The V end lost 3 bases, the J end lost 3 bases, and 14 bases lay between the germline ends. The CDR3 covers 15 residues.

The rearrangement joins TRBV7-3 to TRBJ1-5; 9 bases match TRBD1. The germline gives CDR1 SGHTA, CDR2 FQGTGA. The length of the CDR3 is 14 residues. The V gene end was trimmed by 5 bases and the J gene end by 9 bases; junction bases not matched to a gene: 8. The CDR3, as DNA: TGTGCCAGCAGCCTACAGGGGGCGAGTCGGCCCCAGCATTTT. Protein: CASSLQGASRPQHF.

The chain has TRBV5-4 and TRBJ2-4; possible D gene TRBD2, 7 bases. Germline CDR1 and CDR2: SGHNT and YYREEE (reference sequence). This CDR3 comprises 13 residues. V was pared by 3 bases and J by 7 bases, with 11 bases between. The CDR3 region is CASSSGRGNIQYF. Written as DNA, the CDR3 is TGTGCCAGCAGCTCAGGGAGGGGGAACATTCAGTACTTC.

This sequence joins TRBV7-9 and TRBJ2-1, with 7 positions matching TRBD2. In germline, CDR1 is SEHNR, CDR2 FQNEAQ (reference sequence). CDR3 size: 15 residues. The J segment lost 9 bases and the V segment lost 5 bases, leaving 13 bases of the junction unmatched. Written as DNA, the CDR3 is TGTGCCAGCAGCCCCGGGGCGGGAGTTGACGGTGAGCAGTTCTTC. The encoded protein is CASSPGAGVDGEQFF.

This clone occurred a few times. The chain recombines TRBV5-6 with TRBJ2-1; the D gene is possibly TRBD1 (6 bases). Trimming cost V 2 bases and J 10 bases, with 28 bases left between them. Looked up from germline, CDR1 is SGHDT and CDR2 is YYEEEE. CDR3 length equals 18 residues. The CDR3 region is CASSFLGGLGHPGGEQFF. The CDR3 nucleotides are TGTGCCAGCAGCTTCCTGGGTGGGCTAGGCCACCCTGGGGGCGAGCAGTTCTTC.

Concerning this clone itself: It is unclear where the CDR3 begins or ends on the DNA, so no DNA is shown, and the CDR3 is as TCRdb lists it. The chain couples TRBV28 to TRBJ2-2; the D call of TRBD2 is as the table states it, not checked on the DNA. The germline CDR1 and CDR2 sequences are MDHEN and SYDVKM. The length of the CDR3 is 15 amino acids, counting both ends. The chain's CDR3 is CASSSSGGPFGELFF.

J is TRBJ2-1 and V is TRBV29-1, with D maybe TRBD1 (5 bases). The CDR3 loop spans 14 amino acids. The germline V and J ends were trimmed by 4 bases and 0 bases, with 10 bases remaining between them. The V gene's germline CDR1 is SQVTM and CDR2 ANQGSEA. This CDR3 is CSVGAGLSYNEQFF. CDR3 nucleotide sequence: TGCAGCGTTGGGGCAGGGCTCTCCTACAATGAGCAGTTCTTC.

The chain couples TRBV5-4 to TRBJ2-1, with TRBD2 matching 10 bases. CDR1 SGHNT and CDR2 YYREEE come from the germline V gene (reference sequence). The CDR3 runs to 16 residues. V lost 2 bases and J lost 2; bases outside the gene matches: 4. CDR3 sequence reads: CASSLAGGLPYNEQFF. The CDR3 bases are TGTGCCAGCAGCTTAGCGGGAGGGCTCCCCTACAATGAGCAGTTCTTC.

This sequence joins TRBV5-1 and TRBJ1-6; 9 bases are a match to TRBD1. In germline, CDR1 is SGHRS, CDR2 YFSETQ. The CDR3 has 17 amino acids. V trimming: 5 bases; J trimming: 9 bases; junction bases outside the gene matches: 15. CDR3 in DNA: TGCGCCAGCAGACGATGGGACAGGGTAGTAAGAGGTTCACCCCTCCACTTT. It yields the protein CASRRWDRVVRGSPLHF.

J is TRBJ2-7 and V is TRBV11-2, with a weak D call TRBD1 (5 bases). V lost 2 bases and J lost 1, with 15 bases in between. CDR3 size: 16 residues. Germline loops: CDR1 SGHAT, CDR2 FQNNGV. The CDR3 sequence: CASSLIDWGRSYEQYF. Here the CDR3 DNA reads TGTGCCAGCAGCTTAATCGATTGGGGCAGATCCTACGAGCAGTACTTC. Full variable domain (remainder filled in from reference TRBV11-2 and TRBJ2-7): EAGVAQSPRYKIIEKRQSVAFWCNPISGHATLYWYQQILGQGPKLLIQFQNNGVVDDSQLPKDRFSAERLKGVDSTLKIQPAKLEDSAVYLCASSLIDWGRSYEQYFGPGTRLTVT.

This clone was detected once. V gene TRBV6-1 combines with J gene TRBJ1-6, with TRBD1 identical over 8 bases. Germline V gene lookup returns CDR1 MNHNS and CDR2 SASEGT. V trimming: 5 bases; J trimming: 7 bases; junction bases outside the gene matches: 7. The CDR3 consists of 15 residues. The CDR3 region has the DNA TGTGCCAGCAGTCCTGACAGGGGAGGCAATTCACCCCTCCACTTT. It codes for CASSPDRGGNSPLHF.

This clone was seen only a few times. The V and J genes are TRBV6-5 and TRBJ1-3, with D tentatively TRBD1 (5 bases). The germline gives CDR1 MNHEY, CDR2 SVGAGI. This CDR3 contains 15 residues. The germline V and J ends were trimmed by 7 bases and 0 bases, with 13 bases remaining between them. The CDR3 loop is CASKQTESSGNTIYF. In nucleotides, the CDR3 is TGTGCCAGCAAACAGACAGAGAGCTCTGGAAACACCATATATTTT.

This chain uses TRBV5-1 with TRBJ2-5; 9 positions match TRBD2. CDR1 and CDR2 (germline): SGHRS, YFSETQ. J lost 3 bases, V lost 5 bases, and 5 bases had no gene match. The CDR3 contains 14 residues. The CDR3, as DNA: TGCGCCAGCAGGCCGGGACTAGCAGAAGAGACCCAGTACTTC. Translating it yields CASRPGLAEETQYF.

This chain connects TRBV5-4 to TRBJ2-7; no definite D call. This CDR3 is built from 14 residues. The ends were cut back, 4 bases at V and 5 bases at J, with 16 bases in the middle. From germline, CDR1 is SGHNT and CDR2 YYREEE (reference sequence). CDR3 in amino acids: CASSPSRSRHEQYF. DNA for the CDR3: TGTGCCAGCAGCCCCTCGAGATCTCGCCACGAGCAGTACTTC. The complete variable domain, with remaining parts taken from reference TRBV5-4 and TRBJ2-7, reads ETGVTQSPTHLIKTRGQQVTLRCSSQSGHNTVSWYQQALGQGPQFIFQYYREEENGRGNFPPRFSGLQFPNYSSELNVNALELDDSALYLCASSPSRSRHEQYFGPGTRLTVT.

J is TRBJ2-5 and V is TRBV7-2; D is perhaps TRBD2 (6 bases). The CDR3 runs to 15 residues. V was cut by 1 base and J by 5 bases, with 14 bases left in between. The germline V gene encodes CDR1 SGHTA and CDR2 FQGNSA. The CDR3 region has the DNA TGTGCCAGCAGCTTAGAAGGCGGGGTTCGGGAGACCCAGTACTTC. Translation gives CASSLEGGVRETQYF.

The chain uses TRBV6-5 and TRBJ1-1; TRBD1 is a possible D gene (5 bases). CDR3 size: 15 residues. The germline CDR1 and CDR2 sequences are MNHEY and SVGAGI. V lost 8 bases and J lost 0, with 16 bases in between. In nucleotides, the CDR3 is TGTGCCAGCTCCAGGGTTAGCGGGGTGAACACTGAAGCTTTCTTT. Encoded protein: CASSRVSGVNTEAFF.